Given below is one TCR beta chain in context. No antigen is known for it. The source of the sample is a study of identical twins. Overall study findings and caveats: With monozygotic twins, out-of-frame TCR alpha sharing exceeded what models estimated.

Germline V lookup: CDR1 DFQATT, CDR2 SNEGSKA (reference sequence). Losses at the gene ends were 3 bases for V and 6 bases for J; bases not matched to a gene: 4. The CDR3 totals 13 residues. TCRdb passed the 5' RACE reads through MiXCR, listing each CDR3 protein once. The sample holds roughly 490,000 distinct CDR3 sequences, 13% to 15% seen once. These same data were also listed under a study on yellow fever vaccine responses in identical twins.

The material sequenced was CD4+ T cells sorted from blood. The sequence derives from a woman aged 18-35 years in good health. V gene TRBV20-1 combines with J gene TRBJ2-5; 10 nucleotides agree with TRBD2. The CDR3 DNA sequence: TGCAGTGCTAGTTTAGCGGGAGGACAGACCCAGTACTTC. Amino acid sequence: CSASLAGGQTQYF.